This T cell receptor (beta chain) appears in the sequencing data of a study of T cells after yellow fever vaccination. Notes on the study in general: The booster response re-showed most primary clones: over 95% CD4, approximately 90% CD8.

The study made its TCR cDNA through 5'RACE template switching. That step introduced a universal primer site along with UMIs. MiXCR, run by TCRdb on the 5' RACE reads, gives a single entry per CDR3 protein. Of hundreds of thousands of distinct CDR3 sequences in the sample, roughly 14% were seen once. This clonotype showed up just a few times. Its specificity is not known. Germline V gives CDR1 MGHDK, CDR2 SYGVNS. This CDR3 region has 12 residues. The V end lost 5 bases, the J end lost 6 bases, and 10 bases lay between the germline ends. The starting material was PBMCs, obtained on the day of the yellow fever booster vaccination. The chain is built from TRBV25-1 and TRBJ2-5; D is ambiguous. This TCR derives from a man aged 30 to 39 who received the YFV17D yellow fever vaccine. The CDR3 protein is CASSFGVKTQYF. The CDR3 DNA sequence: TGTGCCAGCAGTTTCGGTGTCAAGACCCAGTACTTC.